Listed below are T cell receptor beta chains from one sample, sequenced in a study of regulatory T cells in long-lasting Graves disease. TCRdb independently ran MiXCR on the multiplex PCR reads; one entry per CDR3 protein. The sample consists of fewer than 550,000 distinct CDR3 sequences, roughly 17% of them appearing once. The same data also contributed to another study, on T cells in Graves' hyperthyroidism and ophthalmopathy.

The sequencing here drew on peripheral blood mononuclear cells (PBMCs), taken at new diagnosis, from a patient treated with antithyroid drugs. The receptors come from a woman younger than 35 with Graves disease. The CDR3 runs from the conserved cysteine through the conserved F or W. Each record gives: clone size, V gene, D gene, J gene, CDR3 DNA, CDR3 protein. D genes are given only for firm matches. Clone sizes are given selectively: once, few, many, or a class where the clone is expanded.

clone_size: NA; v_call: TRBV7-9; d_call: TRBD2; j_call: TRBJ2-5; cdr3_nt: TGTGCCAGCAGCCCGCGACTAGCGGGAGCCCCAGGTGGGGAGACCCAGTACTTC; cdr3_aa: CASSPRLAGAPGGETQYF
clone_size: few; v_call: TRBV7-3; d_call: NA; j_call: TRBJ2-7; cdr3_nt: TGTGCCAGCAGCTTAACTGGTGGGGTAAGCTCCTACGAGCAGTACTTC; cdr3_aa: CASSLTGGVSSYEQYF
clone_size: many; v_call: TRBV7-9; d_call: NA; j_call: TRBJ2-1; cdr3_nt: TGTGCCAGCAGCCCCCTTACCACCCCCAATGAGCAGTTCTTC; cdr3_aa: CASSPLTTPNEQFF
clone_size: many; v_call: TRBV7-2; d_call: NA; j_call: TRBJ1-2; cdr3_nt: TGTGCCAGCAGCTCCGCTCCTCTCTATGGCTACACCTTC; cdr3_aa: CASSSAPLYGYTF
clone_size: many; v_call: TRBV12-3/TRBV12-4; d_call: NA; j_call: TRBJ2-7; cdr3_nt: TGTGCCAGTCGTCGGACAGTCGGGGGCGAGCAGTACTTC; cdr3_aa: CASRRTVGGEQYF
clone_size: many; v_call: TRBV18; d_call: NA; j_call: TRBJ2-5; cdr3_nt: TGTGCCAGCTCACCCACTGATAAAAGGGAGACCCAGTACTTC; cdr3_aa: CASSPTDKRETQYF
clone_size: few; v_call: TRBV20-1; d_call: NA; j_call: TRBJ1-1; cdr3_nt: TGCAGTGAGCACGGGACCGTGAACACTGAAGCTTTCTTT; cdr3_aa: CSEHGTVNTEAFF
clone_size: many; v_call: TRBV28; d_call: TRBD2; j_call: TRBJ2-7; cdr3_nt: TGTGCCAGCATCCCACACGGGGGGGCTGGGGGTTCCTACGAGCAGTACTTC; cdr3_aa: CASIPHGGAGGSYEQYF
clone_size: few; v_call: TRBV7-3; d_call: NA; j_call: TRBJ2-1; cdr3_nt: TGTGCCAGCAGCTTAGCCCCCTCGGGCGACGCCTACAATGAGCAGTTCTTC; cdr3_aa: CASSLAPSGDAYNEQFF
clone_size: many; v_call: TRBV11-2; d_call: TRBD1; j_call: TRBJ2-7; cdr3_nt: TGTGCCAGCAGCTTCGGAGACAGGGTGTACTTC; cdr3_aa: CASSFGDRVYF
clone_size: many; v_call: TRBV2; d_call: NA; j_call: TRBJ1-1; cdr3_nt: TGTGCCAGCAGTGAAAGGTGGGGGAACACTGAAGCTTTCTTT; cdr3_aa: CASSERWGNTEAFF
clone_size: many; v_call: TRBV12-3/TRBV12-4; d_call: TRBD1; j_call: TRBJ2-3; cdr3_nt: TGTGCCAGCAGTCTAAGGCGACAGGGGGATACGCAGTATTTT; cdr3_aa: CASSLRRQGDTQYF
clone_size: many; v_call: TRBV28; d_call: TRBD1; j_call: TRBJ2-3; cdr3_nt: TGTGCCAGCAGTTTGCGGGTGGGTTTTACTGGTGGGACAGGGAGCACAGATACGCAGTATTTT; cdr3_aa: CASSLRVGFTGGTGSTDTQYF
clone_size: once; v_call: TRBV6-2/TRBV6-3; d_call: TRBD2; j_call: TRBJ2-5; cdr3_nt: TGTGCCAGCAACACCCTAGCGGCCCCGAGGACCCAGTACTTC; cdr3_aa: CASNTLAAPRTQYF
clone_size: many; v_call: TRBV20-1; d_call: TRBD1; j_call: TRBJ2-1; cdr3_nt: TGCAGTGCTAGAGATTTATCGCAGGGGGCGCGGAATGAGCAGTTCTTC; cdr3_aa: CSARDLSQGARNEQFF
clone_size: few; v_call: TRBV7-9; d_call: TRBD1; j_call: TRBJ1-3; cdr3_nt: TGTGCCAGCGGGACAGGGGGTGGAAACACCATATATTTT; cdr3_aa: CASGTGGGNTIYF
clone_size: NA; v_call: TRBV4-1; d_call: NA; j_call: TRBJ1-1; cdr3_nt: TGCGCCAGCAGGGGGATCTTATTGAACACTGAAGCTTTCTTT; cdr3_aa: CASRGILLNTEAFF
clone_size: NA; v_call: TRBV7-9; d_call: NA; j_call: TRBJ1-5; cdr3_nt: TGTGCCAGCAGCCTAATGGGGGAACAGCCCCAGCATTTT; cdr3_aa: CASSLMGEQPQHF
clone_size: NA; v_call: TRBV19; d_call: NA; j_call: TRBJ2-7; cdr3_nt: TGTGCCAGTAGTATGCAGAGGGGTAGGTCCTACGAGCAGTACTTC; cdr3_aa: CASSMQRGRSYEQYF
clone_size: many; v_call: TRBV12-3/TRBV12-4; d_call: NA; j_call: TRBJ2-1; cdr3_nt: TGTGCCAGCAGTCTAGAAACCGGGAAAATAGACTTC; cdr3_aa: CASSLETGKIDF
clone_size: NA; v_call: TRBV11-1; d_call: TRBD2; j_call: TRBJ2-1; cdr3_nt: TGTGCCAGCAGCCAAACGGGACTAGCGGGAGCCGAGCAGTTCTTC; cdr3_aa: CASSQTGLAGAEQFF
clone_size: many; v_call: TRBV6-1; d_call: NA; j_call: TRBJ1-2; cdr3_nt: TGTGCCAGCAGTGAAAACGGCAACTATGGCTACACCTTC; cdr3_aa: CASSENGNYGYTF